Following are 14 T cell receptor beta chains from one sample sequenced in a study of CD8+ T cells in alopecia areata. Stated treatment: oral pan-JAK inhibitor, 5-10 mg twice daily. RNA was isolated and reverse transcribed to cDNA, the sequencing template. The method was immunoSEQ multiplex PCR; TCRdb's version includes in-frame clones alone and lacks a portion of them. This sample has tens of thousands of clones, with approximately 70% found just once. The material was CD8+ T cells sorted from blood, obtained between weeks 43 and 45, from a patient treated with tofacitinib. These receptors originate from a human donor with alopecia areata.

The chain couples TRBV6-5 to TRBJ1-4; TRBD1 is a possible D gene (6 bases). CDR3 length equals 13 residues. With 5 bases removed from V and 8 bases from J, the gap between germline ends came to 12 bases. Germline CDR1 is MNHEY and CDR2 is SVGAGI. Here the CDR3 reads CASSTGTGEKLFF. DNA for the CDR3: TGTGCCAGCAGTACAGGGACTGGGGAAAAACTGTTTTTT.

This clone has just one count. The rearrangement links TRBV19 to TRBJ1-1; a possible D gene is TRBD1 (5 bases). CDR1 and CDR2 (germline): LNHDA, SQIVND (reference sequence). The CDR3 covers 14 residues. Trimming took off 6 bases at V and 4 bases at J, with 15 bases between the two ends. The CDR3 coding sequence is TGTGCCAGTAGCCTGGGGGGTATTGGCACTGAAGCTTTCTTT. Its translation is CASSLGGIGTEAFF.

The V call is TRBV15, the J call TRBJ2-7, with TRBD2 as a possible D gene (5 bases). V lost 1 base, J lost 5 bases, and 15 bases lay in between. The CDR3 runs 15 residues. Looked up from germline, CDR1 is LNHNV and CDR2 is YYDKDF (reference sequence). DNA of the CDR3: TGTGCCACCAGCAGAGGCCGGGATTGGATCGACGAGCAGTACTTC. It translates to CATSRGRDWIDEQYF.

This clone was seen a few times. The chain uses TRBV29-1 and TRBJ2-5; TRBD1 agrees at 7 bases. Germline CDR1 is SQVTM and CDR2 is ANQGSEA. The CDR3 is 15 amino acids. Unmatched junction bases numbered 11, after V lost 5 bases and J lost 2 bases. The DNA of the CDR3 is TGCAGCGTTCGGAACCCGGGACAGACACAAGAGACCCAGTACTTC. Translated: CSVRNPGQTQETQYF. Together with reference TRBV29-1 and TRBJ2-5, the CDR3 gives the full variable domain: SAVISQKPSRDICQRGTSLTIQCQVDSQVTMMFWYRQQPGQSLTLIATANQGSEATYESGFVIDKFPISRPNLTFSTLTVSNMSPEDSSIYLCSVRNPGQTQETQYFGPGTRLLVL.

The CDR3 sequence: CASSQEFVGVQETQYF. The CDR3 nucleotides read TGCGCCAGCAGCCAAGAATTCGTGGGGGTACAAGAGACCCAGTACTTC. The V gene is TRBV4-3, the J gene TRBJ2-5; D may correspond to TRBD1 or TRBD2 (5 bases each). Trimming left V 0 bases short and J 2 bases short, with 13 bases between. In germline, CDR1 is LGHNA, CDR2 YSLEER. The CDR3 length is 16 residues.

The V and J genes are TRBV4-3 and TRBJ1-1, with D perhaps matching TRBD1 (5 bases). V was trimmed by 4 bases and J by 5 bases, leaving 14 bases between them. Germline V lookup: CDR1 LGHNA, CDR2 YSLEER. This CDR3 has 14 amino acids. The CDR3 coding sequence is TGCGCCAGCAGCCCTGGACGGGGGTGGACTGAAGCTTTCTTT. This gives the protein CASSPGRGWTEAFF.

This clone is a singleton in its sample. V and J are TRBV9 and TRBJ1-2; the D gene is possibly TRBD1 (6 bases). Germline lookup yields CDR1 SGDLS and CDR2 YYNGEE. The CDR3 spans 15 residues. Trimming took off 4 bases at V and 4 bases at J, with 17 bases between the two ends. CDR3 sequence (DNA): TGTGCCAGCAGCCCCAGGGGTTCGCCTCTCTATGGCTACACCTTC. Its protein is CASSPRGSPLYGYTF.

In this sample, this clone turned up a few times. The V and J genes are TRBV9 and TRBJ1-2, with 8 bases that match TRBD1. The CDR3 sequence is 15 residues long. V was clipped by 3 bases and J by 4 bases; unmatched bases: 8. CDR1 is SGDLS, CDR2 YYNGEE, per germline. Here the CDR3 DNA reads TGTGCCAGCAGCGGAGGACAGGGCCTTTTCTATGGCTACACCTTC. Its translation: CASSGGQGLFYGYTF.

The chain links TRBV7-8 to TRBJ2-1, with 7 nucleotides matching TRBD2. The CDR3 has 13 residues. The ends lost 7 bases at V and 5 bases at J; junction bases unmatched: 5. Germline CDR1 reads SGHVS; CDR2 reads FQNEAQ. CDR3 amino acids: CASTRGTDNEQFF. CDR3 bases: TGTGCCAGCACGCGGGGGACCGACAATGAGCAGTTCTTC.

The V call is TRBV11-2, the J call TRBJ1-1, with D perhaps TRBD1 (6 bases). V gave up 5 bases and J gave up 4 bases, with 14 bases separating them. The CDR3 has 14 residues. Germline V gene lookup returns CDR1 SGHAT and CDR2 FQNNGV. CDR3 nucleotide sequence: TGTGCCAGCAGCCCCAATATAGGGGGCACTGAAGCTTTCTTT. Translating it yields CASSPNIGGTEAFF. Full variable domain (outside the CDR3, taken from reference TRBV11-2 and TRBJ1-1): EAGVAQSPRYKIIEKRQSVAFWCNPISGHATLYWYQQILGQGPKLLIQFQNNGVVDDSQLPKDRFSAERLKGVDSTLKIQPAKLEDSAVYLCASSPNIGGTEAFFGQGTRLTVV.

The chain recombines TRBV11-3 with TRBJ2-1, with 7 bases identical to TRBD2. Germline CDR1 SGHNT, CDR2 YENEEA. With 6 bases clipped from V and 3 bases from J, the junction kept 5 bases outside the gene matches. CDR3 length: 14 amino acids. The CDR3 DNA follows: TGTGCCAGCAGGGAGCGGGGTTACTACAATGAGCAGTTCTTC. This encodes CASRERGYYNEQFF.

The chain links TRBV6-1 to TRBJ1-5, with TRBD1 matching 8 bases. Germline trimming cut 7 bases from V and 3 bases from J; bases unmatched to any gene: 8. The germline gives CDR1 MNHNS, CDR2 SASEGT. This CDR3 has 15 amino acids. The CDR3 bases are TGTGCCAGCATCGCGACAGGGGAGTACAATCAGCCCCAGCATTTT. It yields the protein CASIATGEYNQPQHF.

This rearrangement joins TRBV19 to TRBJ1-4; 7 nucleotides align to TRBD1. Germline CDR1 and CDR2: LNHDA and SQIVND (reference sequence). V lost 4 bases and J lost 0; bases outside the gene matches: 11. The CDR3 contains 18 residues. The CDR3: CASSTRTGRDSTNEKLFF. In DNA, the CDR3 is TGTGCCAGTAGTACCAGGACAGGACGGGACTCAACTAATGAAAAACTGTTTTTT. Supplemented by reference TRBV19 and TRBJ1-4, the full variable domain reads DGGITQSPKYLFRKEGQNVTLSCEQNLNHDAMYWYRQDPGQGLRLIYYSQIVNDFQKGDIAEGYSVSREKKESFPLTVTSAQKNPTAFYLCASSTRTGRDSTNEKLFFGSGTQLSVL.

This clone was observed once. The chain links TRBV19 to TRBJ1-1; D gene unclear. This CDR3 spans 12 amino acids. The germline gives CDR1 LNHDA, CDR2 SQIVND (reference sequence). Trimming pared 0 bases from V and 1 base from J, leaving 0 bases between. The CDR3, as DNA: TGTGCCAGTAGTATAGAGAACACTGAAGCTTTCTTT. Its protein product is CASSIENTEAFF.